The 18 T cell receptor beta chains presented below share a single source sample, sequenced in a study of blood T cell repertoires in COVID-19. Some clones are missing from TCRdb's copy, which holds only in-frame ones; the method was immunoSEQ multiplex PCR. The data hold under 100,000 clones, with about 90% observed a single time. Material: peripheral blood. The receptors were sampled from a man aged 45-65 years with active COVID-19.

The J gene is TRBJ2-3, the V gene TRBV18, with TRBD2 identical over 9 bases. Trimming at V came to 4 bases and at J to 1 base, leaving 0 bases not matched to a gene. CDR3 length: 14 residues. Per the germline V gene, CDR1 is KGHSH and CDR2 is LQKENI. The CDR3 region is CASSRLAGTDTQYF. CDR3 DNA: TGTGCCAGCTCACGACTAGCGGGCACAGATACGCAGTATTTT.

The chain recombines TRBV2 with TRBJ2-3; weak D call: TRBD2 (5 bases). Per germline, CDR1 SNHLY and CDR2 FYNNEI. CDR3 length: 13 amino acids. V lost 2 bases, J lost 4 bases, and 7 bases lay in between. The CDR3 nucleotides read TGTGCCAGCAGTGAACTAGCCGCAGATACGCAGTATTTT. This encodes CASSELAADTQYF.

The chain couples TRBV6-5 to TRBJ2-1; maybe TRBD2 (6 bases). V lost 7 bases and J lost 5, with 18 bases in between. The CDR3 length is 15 residues. CDR1 is MNHEY, CDR2 SVGAGI, per germline. CDR3 in amino acids: CASKGQRVLHNEQFF. CDR3 nucleotides: TGTGCCAGCAAGGGGCAGCGGGTGCTACACAATGAGCAGTTCTTC.

The rearrangement joins TRBV14 to TRBJ2-7; the match to TRBD2 covers 10 bases. Trimming removed 1 base from V and 0 bases from J; junction bases left unmatched: 6. CDR1 is SGHDN, CDR2 FVKESK, per germline. The CDR3 contains 17 residues. The CDR3 DNA follows: TGTGCCAGCAGCCAAGTAACTAGCGGGGAAAACTCCTACGAGCAGTACTTC. It yields the protein CASSQVTSGENSYEQYF.

The rearrangement links TRBV6-5 to TRBJ1-1; maybe TRBD1 (5 bases). CDR3 size: 15 residues. Deletions cut 5 bases from V and 0 bases from J, with 13 bases between. The V gene's germline CDR1 is MNHEY and CDR2 SVGAGI. Here the CDR3 reads CASSPAGGMNTEAFF. The DNA of the CDR3 is TGTGCCAGCAGTCCTGCGGGGGGAATGAACACTGAAGCTTTCTTT.

The sample holds one count of this clone. This rearrangement joins TRBV7-2 to TRBJ1-2, with D tentatively TRBD1 (6 bases). Germline lookup yields CDR1 SGHTA and CDR2 FQGNSA. This CDR3 comprises 14 residues. V shed 5 bases and J shed 4 bases, with 14 bases lying between them. CDR3 DNA: TGTGCCAGCAGCCCCGCGGACAGCCTCTATGGCTACACCTTC. Protein product: CASSPADSLYGYTF.

The chain joins TRBV7-3 to TRBJ2-1, with 7 nucleotides matching TRBD2. CDR3 length equals 16 residues. Unmatched junction bases numbered 12, after V lost 4 bases and J lost 6 bases. Germline CDR1 SGHTA, CDR2 FQGTGA. The CDR3 loop is CASSSTPAGDPNEQFF. The CDR3 region has the DNA TGTGCCAGCAGCTCCACGCCCGCGGGAGATCCCAATGAGCAGTTCTTC.

This clone was seen a single time. The chain combines TRBV11-3 with TRBJ2-2; D perhaps matches TRBD1 (6 bases). V was clipped by 6 bases and J by 5 bases, with 16 bases between them. Germline V gene sequence: CDR1 SGHNT, CDR2 YENEEA. CDR3 length: 15 residues. In DNA, the CDR3 is TGTGCCAGCAGTTCAGGGGCGTTAAGGACCGGGGAGCTGTTTTTT. Protein product: CASSSGALRTGELFF.

The genes are TRBV5-1 and TRBJ2-2, with D perhaps TRBD1 (7 bases). Germline V gene sequence: CDR1 SGHRS, CDR2 YFSETQ. Deletions cut 4 bases from V and 0 bases from J, with 13 bases between. The CDR3 is 16 residues long. DNA of the CDR3: TGCGCCAGCAGCGCCACAGGGGAGGCGAACACCGGGGAGCTGTTTTTT. It yields the protein CASSATGEANTGELFF.

The genes are TRBV6-1 and TRBJ2-4, with 7 positions matching TRBD1. Germline values: CDR1 MNHNS, CDR2 SASEGT. This CDR3 spans 15 amino acids. The ends lost 3 bases at V and 0 bases at J; junction bases unmatched: 2. The CDR3 DNA is TGTGCCAGCAGTGACGGGACAGTAGCCAAAAACATTCAGTACTTC. Translated: CASSDGTVAKNIQYF.

This chain links TRBV18 with TRBJ1-6; D call uncertain. The CDR3 runs 15 residues. V lost 3 bases and J lost 9, with 15 bases in between. CDR1 is KGHSH and CDR2 is LQKENI in the germline V gene. CDR3 region: CASSPTTGKGSPLHF. The CDR3 DNA reads as TGTGCCAGCTCACCTACGACGGGGAAGGGTTCACCCCTCCACTTT.

The chain joins TRBV7-2 to TRBJ1-1; D is unclear. Germline lookup yields CDR1 SGHTA and CDR2 FQGNSA. The CDR3 spans 14 residues. V dropped 1 base and J dropped 1 base, with 7 bases sitting between them. In DNA, the CDR3 is TGTGCCAGCAGCTTAGTAAGCGGGAACACTGAAGCTTTCTTT. Encoded protein: CASSLVSGNTEAFF.

This clone was detected only once. The genes are TRBV27 and TRBJ1-3; 10 bases map to TRBD1. V trimming: 6 bases; J trimming: 6 bases; junction bases outside the gene matches: 11. This CDR3 has 16 residues. CDR1 and CDR2 from the germline V gene are MNHEY and SMNVEV (reference sequence). CDR3: CASSRAGTGVENTIYF. In DNA form, the CDR3 reads TGTGCCAGCAGCCGGGCCGGGACAGGGGTCGAAAACACCATATATTTT.

This clone was picked up one time. The chain uses TRBV6-1 and TRBJ2-5; 8 bases align to TRBD2. Germline V lookup: CDR1 MNHNS, CDR2 SASEGT. The CDR3 is made up of 19 amino acids. J gave up 4 bases and V 4 bases, and 20 bases lay outside the gene matches. In DNA form, the CDR3 reads TGTGCCAGCAGTGGTACCCACAGCGGGAGAGCGATTATGGGAGAGACCCAGTACTTC. Its protein product is CASSGTHSGRAIMGETQYF.

The J gene is TRBJ1-3, the V gene TRBV5-8, with unresolved D. Germline lookup yields CDR1 SGHTS and CDR2 YDEGEE. There are 15 residues in the CDR3. The V end was cut by 1 base, the J end by 0 bases, with 8 bases between. CDR3 bases: TGTGCCAGCAGCTTGTCCGGGAGCTCTGGAAACACCATATATTTT. Amino acid sequence: CASSLSGSSGNTIYF.

The chain is built from TRBV10-3 and TRBJ1-3; TRBD1 agrees at 7 bases. Trimming cost V 3 bases and J 0 bases; bases outside gene matches: 5. CDR1 and CDR2 (germline): ENHRY, SYGVKD. This CDR3 contains 16 residues. CDR3 in amino acids: CAISDGGQISGNTIYF. The CDR3 bases are TGTGCCATCAGTGATGGGGGACAGATCTCTGGAAACACCATATATTTT.

The chain uses TRBV1 and TRBJ2-7; the table's D call of TRBD2 was not tested on the DNA. TRBV1 is described as a pseudogene. This CDR3 comprises 14 residues. The CDR3 sequence: CTSSPAGFTYEQYF. DNA for the CDR3: TGCACCAGCAGCCCAGCGGGGTTTACCTACGAGCAGTACTTC.

V usage is TRBV28 and J usage is TRBJ1-2; unclear D gene. The germline CDR1 and CDR2 sequences are MDHEN and SYDVKM. Trimming stripped 4 bases from V and 5 bases from J, with 11 bases between. The CDR3 loop spans 13 amino acids. The CDR3 region is CASSSAQDYGYTF. The CDR3 nucleotides read TGTGCCAGCAGTTCTGCGCAGGATTATGGCTACACCTTC.